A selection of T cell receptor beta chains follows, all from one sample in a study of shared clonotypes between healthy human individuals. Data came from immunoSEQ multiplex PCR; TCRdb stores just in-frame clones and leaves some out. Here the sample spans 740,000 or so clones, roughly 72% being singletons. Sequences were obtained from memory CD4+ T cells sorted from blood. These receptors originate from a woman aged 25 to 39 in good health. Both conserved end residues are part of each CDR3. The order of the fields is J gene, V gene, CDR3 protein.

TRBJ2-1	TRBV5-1	CASSASVREGRNEQFF
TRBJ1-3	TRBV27	CASSSAGGINTIYF
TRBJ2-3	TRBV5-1	CASSLPGTSEEDTQYF
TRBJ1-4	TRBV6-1	CASRGREKLFF
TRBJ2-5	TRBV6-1	CASSGRGYQETQYF
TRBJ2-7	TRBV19	CASSAGQGSSYEQYF
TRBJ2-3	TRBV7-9	CASSPGDQPTDTQYF
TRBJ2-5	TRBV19	CASSIGLGETQYF
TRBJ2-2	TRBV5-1	CASRGALTGELFF
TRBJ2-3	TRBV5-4	CASSIAIGATDTQYF
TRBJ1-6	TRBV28	CASIDGRRNNSPLHF
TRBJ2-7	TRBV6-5	CASSYSGHPYEQYF
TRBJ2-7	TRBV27	CASSLSVTSYYEQYF
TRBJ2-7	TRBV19	CATSYRTGVTEQYF
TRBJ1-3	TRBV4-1	CASSQAILFSGNTIYF